The clone carrying this T cell receptor (beta chain) appeared a few times. Its antigen is unidentified. The source of the sample is a study of early T cells in non-severe SARS-CoV-2 infection. For the study at large: Investigators sequenced bulk RNA drawn from unsorted whole blood, and chains remained unpaired. Overall study findings and caveats: Matching with VDJdb favored anti-spike CD8 responses (missing private and CD4 specificities).

V was pared by 5 bases and J by 2 bases, with 4 bases of the junction left unmatched. This CDR3 has 15 residues. Per germline, CDR1 SEHNR and CDR2 FQNEAQ (reference sequence). TCRdb re-derived calls from the 5' RACE reads in MiXCR, one entry per CDR3 protein. The sample has about 49,000 distinct CDR3 sequences; 10% to 15% are singletons. Sequencing used whole blood. The receptor's source is an adult who was a healthcare worker with PCR-confirmed SARS-CoV-2 infection or an uninfected control (not recorded which). The chain combines TRBV7-9 with TRBJ2-3; 10 positions match TRBD2. CDR3 protein: CASSILAGDTDTQYF. The CDR3 DNA reads as TGTGCCAGCAGCATTCTAGCGGGGGACACAGATACGCAGTATTTT.